This T cell receptor beta chain came from a study of breast tumors, draining lymph nodes, adjacent tissues. Study conclusions and caveats: Tumor TCR diversity was below lymph nodes but above nontumor tissue. Luminal-like breast cancer showed significantly higher tumor–nontumor repertoire similarity than basal-like. Data only fit, rather than demonstrated, lymph node origin of most tumor T cells.

TCRdb redid the calling of the multiplex PCR reads with MiXCR, one entry per CDR3 protein. The table has 270,000 or so distinct CDR3 sequences, roughly 30% seen once. This clonotype was observed many times. Its cognate antigen is unknown. The CDR3 covers 15 residues. CDR1 and CDR2 from the germline V gene are LNHNV and YYDKDF (reference sequence). V was cut by 0 bases and J by 0 bases, with 6 bases left in between. Samples came from axillary lymph nodes draining the breast cancer. The receptor was isolated from a female donor with breast cancer. Some clones in this sample may be carry-over from other donors' samples. This rearrangement joins TRBV15 to TRBJ1-5; D is unresolved. The specimen sequenced was axillary lymph node tissue. The CDR3 region has the DNA TGTGCCACCAGCAGAGATCCAGATAGCAATCAGCCCCAGCATTTT. Its translation: CATSRDPDSNQPQHF.